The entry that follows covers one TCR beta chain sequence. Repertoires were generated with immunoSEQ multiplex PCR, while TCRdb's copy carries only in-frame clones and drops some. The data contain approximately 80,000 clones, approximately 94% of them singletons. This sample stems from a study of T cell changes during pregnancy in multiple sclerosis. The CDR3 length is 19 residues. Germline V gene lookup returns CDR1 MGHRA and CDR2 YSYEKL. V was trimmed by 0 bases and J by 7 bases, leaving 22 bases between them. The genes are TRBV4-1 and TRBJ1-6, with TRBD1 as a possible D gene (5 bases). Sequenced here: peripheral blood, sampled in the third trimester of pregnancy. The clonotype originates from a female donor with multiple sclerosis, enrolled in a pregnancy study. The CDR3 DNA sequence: TGCGCCAGCAGCCAAGATAAATCCGTTGCTGCAGGGATGAATTCACCCCTCCACTTT. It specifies CASSQDKSVAAGMNSPLHF.